These T cell receptor beta chains were read from a single sample in a study of early T cells in non-severe SARS-CoV-2 infection. TCRdb re-called the 5' RACE reads through MiXCR, storing one row per CDR3 protein. The sample consists of about 60,000 distinct CDR3 sequences, around 9.3% of them appearing once. Specimen: whole blood. Source of these receptors: an adult who was a healthcare worker with PCR-confirmed SARS-CoV-2 infection or an uninfected control (not recorded which). CDR3s include the opening cysteine and the closing phenylalanine or tryptophan. D genes are given only for firm matches. Not all rows give a size; the values are once, few, many and, for expanded clones, a class.

length,J,D,V,size,DNA,CDR3
14,TRBJ2-7,TRBD1,TRBV6-5,few,TGTGCCAGCAGTTACCTGACAGGGAACTACGAGCAGTACTTC,CASSYLTGNYEQYF
14,TRBJ2-4,NA,TRBV28,NA,TGTGCCAGCAGCCAAGGGGGTTCCAAAAACATTCAGTACTTC,CASSQGGSKNIQYF
12,TRBJ1-2,NA,TRBV29-1,few,TGCAGCTGCCGCGGGAGTGGCTATGGCTACACCTTC,CSCRGSGYGYTF
15,TRBJ1-1,TRBD1,TRBV6-5,NA,TGTGCCAGCAGTTACTCGTACGCAGGGGGCACTGAAGCTTTCTTT,CASSYSYAGGTEAFF
14,TRBJ1-1,NA,TRBV11-2,NA,TGTGCCAGCAGCTTATTGTCCAGGAACACTGAAGCTTTCTTT,CASSLLSRNTEAFF
14,TRBJ2-7,NA,TRBV2,NA,TGTGCCAGCAGTGCGCAGGGGACACTTCAAGAGCAGTACTTC,CASSAQGTLQEQYF
14,TRBJ1-1,TRBD1,TRBV7-9,NA,TGTGCCAGCAGCAGCGGACAGGGGCGGACTGAAGCTTTCTTT,CASSSGQGRTEAFF
15,TRBJ1-5,NA,TRBV7-2,few,TGTGCCAGCAGCCTCATGGACAGAAAAAATCAGCCCCAGCATTTT,CASSLMDRKNQPQHF
14,TRBJ2-1,TRBD1,TRBV2,many,TGTGCCAGCAGGCAACAGGGGTCCTACAATGAGCAGTTCTTC,CASRQQGSYNEQFF
13,TRBJ2-2,NA,TRBV7-3,few,TGTGCCAGCAGCTTAACGGCGGACGGGGAGCTGTTTTTT,CASSLTADGELFF
15,TRBJ2-5,NA,TRBV7-2,few,TGTGCCAGCAGCTTAGCGGGTCTCAGGGGAGAGACCCAGTACTTC,CASSLAGLRGETQYF
15,TRBJ2-7,NA,TRBV28,few,TGTGCCAGCAGTTCTACCGGGACCTACTCCTACGAGCAGTACTTC,CASSSTGTYSYEQYF
14,TRBJ2-1,NA,TRBV5-1,many,TGCGCCAGCAGCTTGGACAGCCCCTACAATGAGCAGTTCTTC,CASSLDSPYNEQFF
15,TRBJ1-4,TRBD1,TRBV5-4,few,TGTGCCAGCAGCAAGGCGGGACAGGGGAATGAAAAACTGTTTTTT,CASSKAGQGNEKLFF